One and the same sample provided the 7 T cell receptor beta chains below, sequenced in a study of blood T cell repertoires in COVID-19 (dated by TCRdb to the early 2020s). The protocol used for the library was the immunoSEQ multiplex PCR assay. Entries here come from immuneACCESS through TCRdb and include only in-frame sequences with V and J called. Some clones fail to appear in such tables; in the studies checked, an unresolved V gene covers under half of the shortfall, and the cause of the remainder is unknown. The sample table records approximately 300,000 clones; 75% to 90% of these occur just once. Jointly, the top ten make up roughly 5.2% of the sample. Sequenced sample: PBMCs or T cells enriched from blood (not recorded which). The receptors come from a man in his 60s who had recovered from COVID-19.

This sequence joins TRBV7-3 and TRBJ2-5; a weak D match, TRBD1 (6 bases). The CDR3 is made up of 16 amino acids. Looked up from germline, CDR1 is SGHTA and CDR2 is FQGTGA. Trimming stripped 0 bases from V and 0 bases from J, with 11 bases between. The CDR3 protein is CASSLTGAGNQETQYF. The CDR3 DNA follows: TGTGCCAGCAGCTTAACGGGGGCAGGGAACCAAGAGACCCAGTACTTC. Full variable domain (outside the CDR3, taken from reference TRBV7-3 and TRBJ2-5): GAGVSQTPSNKVTEKGKYVELRCDPISGHTALYWYRQSLGQGPEFLIYFQGTGAADDSGLPNDRFFAVRPEGSVSTLKIQRTERGDSAVYLCASSLTGAGNQETQYFGPGTRLLVL.

This chain links TRBV2 with TRBJ2-2; 8 nucleotides agree with TRBD2. The germline CDR1 and CDR2 sequences are SNHLY and FYNNEI. This CDR3 comprises 15 residues. Losses at the gene ends were 8 bases for V and 7 bases for J; bases not matched to a gene: 12. CDR3 coding DNA: TGTGCCAGCGGGGGACTAGTTCTTGCCGGCGGGGAGCTGTTTTTT. This sequence encodes CASGGLVLAGGELFF.

Only one count was recorded for this clone. The chain recombines TRBV3-1 (or the pseudogene TRBV3-2) with TRBJ2-1, with a tentative D call TRBD2 (5 bases). The ends were cut back, 8 bases at V and 2 bases at J, with 10 bases in the middle. CDR1 is LGHDT and CDR2 is YNNKEL in the germline V gene (reference sequence). This CDR3 has 13 amino acids. CDR3 bases: TGTGCCAGCCGGGATGGGGCCTACAATGAGCAGTTCTTC. Its protein is CASRDGAYNEQFF.

V is TRBV2 and J is TRBJ2-5, with TRBD1 matching over 12 bases. The CDR3 sequence is 14 residues long. V was pared by 6 bases and J by 5 bases, with 4 bases of the junction left unmatched. Germline lookup yields CDR1 SNHLY and CDR2 FYNNEI. CDR3 in DNA: TGTGCCAGCAGGCCGGGACAGGGGGCTGAGACCCAGTACTTC. This translates into CASRPGQGAETQYF.

This clone has only a few counts. The chain recombines TRBV5-6 with TRBJ2-7; D gene uncertain. The germline V gene has CDR1 SGHDT and CDR2 YYEEEE. V lost 3 bases, J lost 3 bases, and 10 bases lay in between. The CDR3 sequence is 13 residues long. The CDR3 DNA reads as TGTGCCAGCAGCTCCTTCTACTACTACGAGCAGTACTTC. It yields the protein CASSSFYYYEQYF.

The chain links TRBV6-5 to TRBJ1-1, with 10 bases aligning to TRBD1. V was pared by 5 bases and J by 3 bases, with 6 bases of the junction left unmatched. This CDR3 is built from 15 residues. CDR1 MNHEY and CDR2 SVGAGI come from the germline V gene. CDR3 region: CASSPGTGADTEAFF. As DNA, the CDR3 is TGTGCCAGCAGTCCCGGGACAGGGGCGGACACTGAAGCTTTCTTT.

This clone showed up just once. V usage is TRBV5-1 and J usage is TRBJ1-5, with 12 bases identical to TRBD1. V trimming: 4 bases; J trimming: 3 bases; junction bases outside the gene matches: 5. This CDR3 spans 16 amino acids. Germline CDR1 and CDR2: SGHRS and YFSETQ. DNA of the CDR3: TGCGCCAGCAGCGACGGGACAGGGGGCAACAATCAGCCCCAGCATTTT. Its translation: CASSDGTGGNNQPQHF.